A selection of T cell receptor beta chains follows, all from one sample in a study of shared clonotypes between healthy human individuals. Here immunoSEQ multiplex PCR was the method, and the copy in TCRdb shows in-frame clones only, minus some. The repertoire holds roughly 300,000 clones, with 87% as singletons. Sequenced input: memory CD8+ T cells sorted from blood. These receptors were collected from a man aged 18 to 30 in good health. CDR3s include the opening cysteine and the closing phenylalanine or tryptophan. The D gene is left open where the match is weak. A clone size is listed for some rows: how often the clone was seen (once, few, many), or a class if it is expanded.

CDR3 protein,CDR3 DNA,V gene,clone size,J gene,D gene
CASSLGGGDRLTDTQYF,TGTGCCAGCAGCTTAGGAGGGGGGGACAGGCTTACAGATACGCAGTATTTT,TRBV7-6,.,TRBJ2-3,.
CASSELAGRYEQYF,TGTGCCAGCAGCGAACTAGCGGGAAGGTACGAGCAGTACTTC,TRBV4-2,.,TRBJ2-7,TRBD2
CASSHDDGGYGYTF,TGTGCCAGCAGCCACGACGATGGGGGGTACGGCTACACCTTC,TRBV4-2,.,TRBJ1-2,.
CASSLTGTGQPQHF,TGCGCCAGCAGCTTGACGGGGACGGGGCAGCCCCAGCATTTT,TRBV5-1,.,TRBJ1-5,.
CASSSRAASGGIRSPPETQYF,TGTGCCAGCAGTTCCCGCGCGGCTAGCGGGGGTATTCGATCGCCCCCAGAGACCCAGTACTTC,TRBV28,.,TRBJ2-5,TRBD2
CASSHLMTYYSEQYF,TGCGCCAGCAGCCACCTTATGACCTACTACTCCGAGCAGTACTTC,TRBV4-1,once,TRBJ2-7,.
CASSFEGAWETQYF,TGCGCCAGCAGCTTTGAGGGGGCGTGGGAGACCCAGTACTTC,TRBV5-1,.,TRBJ2-5,TRBD1
CASSDTLAGGDNNEQFF,TGTGCCAGCAGTGATACATTAGCGGGAGGGGACAACAATGAGCAGTTCTTC,TRBV2,.,TRBJ2-1,TRBD2
CASSEGLDTSYEQYF,TGTGCCAGCAGTGAAGGGTTGGACACGTCCTACGAGCAGTACTTC,TRBV6-1,.,TRBJ2-7,.
CASSMGGNEQFF,TGTGCCAGCAGCATGGGGGGCAATGAGCAGTTCTTC,TRBV7-9,few,TRBJ2-1,.
CASGLVDWGQVGTYNSPLHF,TGTGCTAGTGGTTTGGTAGATTGGGGACAGGTGGGGACCTATAATTCACCCCTCCACTTT,TRBV12-5,.,TRBJ1-6,TRBD1
CASSDHTISGNTIYF,TGTGCCAGCAGTGATCACACAATCTCTGGAAACACCATATATTTT,TRBV2,.,TRBJ1-3,.
CASSETLNSYNEQFF,TGTGCCAGCAGTGAGACACTCAACTCCTACAATGAGCAGTTCTTC,TRBV6-1,.,TRBJ2-1,.
CASSLQGPTDTQYF,TGTGCCAGCAGCTTACAGGGACCCACAGATACGCAGTATTTT,TRBV7-6,.,TRBJ2-3,.
CASSQGLAGNEQYF,TGCGCCAGCAGCCAGGGACTAGCGGGAAACGAGCAGTACTTC,TRBV4-1,.,TRBJ2-7,TRBD2
CASSLGVAYSSYEQYF,TGTGCCAGCAGCTTGGGCGTGGCTTACAGCTCCTACGAGCAGTACTTC,TRBV5-4,.,TRBJ2-7,.
CASSRSGTGYNSPLHF,TGTGCCAGCAGCCGTTCCGGGACAGGCTATAATTCACCCCTCCACTTT,TRBV13,.,TRBJ1-6,TRBD1
CASSWYGSRGYTF,TGTGCCAGCAGCTGGTACGGGAGTCGGGGCTACACCTTC,TRBV13,.,TRBJ1-2,.
CASSGLAGTYEQYF,TGTGCCAGCAGTGGACTAGCGGGGACCTACGAGCAGTACTTC,TRBV28,.,TRBJ2-7,TRBD2
CASSSGEALNTGELFF,TGTGCCAGTAGTTCTGGCGAGGCACTGAACACCGGGGAGCTGTTTTTT,TRBV19,few,TRBJ2-2,.
CASNGGPGGSNTGELFF,TGCGCCAGCAATGGGGGGCCGGGCGGATCGAACACCGGGGAGCTGTTTTTT,TRBV10-1,.,TRBJ2-2,.
CASSLRLVRVIIGTGELFF,TGTGCCAGCAGCTTGCGTCTAGTCAGGGTAATTATAGGCACCGGGGAGCTGTTTTTT,TRBV5-5,.,TRBJ2-2,.
CASSRSPEAFF,TGTGCCAGCAGCCGAAGCCCTGAAGCTTTCTTT,TRBV2,.,TRBJ1-1,.
CSAWTGVGGYTF,TGCAGCGCCTGGACAGGGGTGGGTGGCTACACCTTC,TRBV29-1,.,TRBJ1-2,TRBD1
CASSLGEGEKLFF,TGTGCCAGCAGCTTAGGGGAGGGGGAAAAACTGTTTTTT,TRBV7-9,.,TRBJ1-4,.
CASSFFLAEKETQYF,TGTGCCAGCAGCTTTTTCCTAGCGGAAAAAGAGACCCAGTACTTC,TRBV11-2,.,TRBJ2-5,TRBD2
CASSDRGTNYGYTF,TGTGCCAGCAGCGACAGGGGTACTAACTATGGCTACACCTTC,TRBV6-1,.,TRBJ1-2,TRBD1
CASSPLRGINYGYTF,TGTGCCAGCTCACCACTACGGGGGATTAACTATGGCTACACCTTC,TRBV18,few,TRBJ1-2,.
CASSEYRDPNYGYTF,TGTGCCAGCAGTGAATATCGGGACCCGAACTATGGCTACACCTTC,TRBV6-1,.,TRBJ1-2,.
CASSQGVDWYNEQFF,TGCGCCAGCAGCCAAGGGGTAGACTGGTACAATGAGCAGTTCTTC,TRBV4-1,once,TRBJ2-1,.
CASSIGGRGNQPQHF,TGTGCCAGTAGTATAGGAGGCAGGGGGAATCAGCCCCAGCATTTT,TRBV19,.,TRBJ1-5,TRBD1
CASSPGETDTQYF,TGTGCCAGCAGCCCGGGGGAGACAGATACGCAGTATTTT,TRBV13,.,TRBJ2-3,.
CSAGLAGVYEQYF,TGCAGCGCCGGACTAGCGGGAGTTTACGAGCAGTACTTC,TRBV29-1,.,TRBJ2-7,TRBD2
CASRAGRRDNEQFF,TGTGCCAGCAGAGCAGGGCGGCGAGACAATGAGCAGTTCTTC,TRBV2,.,TRBJ2-1,.
CASRPARKRGEAFF,TGTGCCAGCAGACCGGCCAGGAAGAGGGGGGAAGCTTTCTTT,TRBV28,.,TRBJ1-1,.
CASSLVREGPYEQYF,TGTGCCAGCAGCTTAGTCCGGGAAGGGCCCTACGAGCAGTACTTC,TRBV7-6,.,TRBJ2-7,.
CASSQARMQDEAFF,TGCGCCAGCAGCCAGGCAAGAATGCAGGATGAAGCTTTCTTT,TRBV4-1,.,TRBJ1-1,.
CASILAGEYNEQFF,TGTGCCAGCATCCTAGCGGGGGAATACAATGAGCAGTTCTTC,TRBV7-8,.,TRBJ2-1,TRBD2
CASSLFGLGLYSNQPQHF,TGTGCCAGCAGCTTGTTCGGGCTAGGACTCTATAGCAATCAGCCCCAGCATTTT,TRBV5-8,.,TRBJ1-5,.
CASSYSVGLAVHEQYF,TGTGCCAGCAGTTACTCGGTCGGACTAGCGGTCCACGAGCAGTACTTC,TRBV6-5,once,TRBJ2-7,TRBD2
CASRPSSGPTYEQYF,TGTGCCAGCAGACCTTCTAGCGGGCCCACCTACGAGCAGTACTTC,TRBV6-5,.,TRBJ2-7,TRBD2
CASSEGETFINEQFF,TGTGCCAGCAGTGAAGGGGAGACTTTCATCAATGAGCAGTTCTTC,TRBV2,.,TRBJ2-1,.
CASRSSRPDSYNSPLHF,TGTGCCAGCAGATCCTCCAGGCCGGACTCCTATAATTCACCCCTCCACTTT,TRBV11-3,few,TRBJ1-6,.
CASGTVEITYEQYF,TGTGCCAGCGGGACAGTTGAAATTACCTACGAGCAGTACTTC,TRBV2,.,TRBJ2-7,TRBD1
CASSHSEAFF,TGTGCCAGCAGTCATTCTGAAGCTTTCTTT,TRBV6-1,.,TRBJ1-1,.
CASSAPSLSHSEAFF,TGTGCCAGCAGCGCACCTTCTCTTTCTCACTCTGAAGCTTTCTTT,TRBV7-9,.,TRBJ1-1,.
CASNPRTGIQYF,TGTGCCAGCAACCCTCGGACGGGCATTCAGTACTTC,TRBV28,once,TRBJ2-4,.
CASSFWTGEYNSPLHF,TGTGCCAGCAGCTTTTGGACAGGAGAATATAATTCACCCCTCCACTTT,TRBV7-9,.,TRBJ1-6,TRBD1
CASSLESDSPRHF,TGTGCCAGCAGCTTAGAATCGGACAGCCCGCGGCATTTT,TRBV7-2,.,TRBJ1-5,.
CASSFDEWNTGELFF,TGTGCCAGCAGCTTTGATGAGTGGAACACCGGGGAGCTGTTTTTT,TRBV7-9,few,TRBJ2-2,.
CASSLSAGMVQETQYF,TGTGCCAGCAGTTTATCTGCGGGGATGGTTCAAGAGACCCAGTACTTC,TRBV28,.,TRBJ2-5,.
CASSPAGVDTQYF,TGTGCCAGCAGCCCGGCCGGAGTGGATACGCAGTATTTT,TRBV7-9,.,TRBJ2-3,.
CASSLYPTAGKQPQHF,TGTGCCAGCAGCTTGTATCCCACAGCAGGGAAGCAGCCCCAGCATTTT,TRBV5-8,.,TRBJ1-5,.
CASSVHGLQAGEKLFF,TGTGCCAGCAGCGTCCACGGCCTACAGGCCGGTGAAAAACTGTTTTTT,TRBV2,.,TRBJ1-4,.
CASTGEGNTEAFF,TGTGCCAGCACCGGGGAGGGGAACACTGAAGCTTTCTTT,TRBV14,.,TRBJ1-1,.